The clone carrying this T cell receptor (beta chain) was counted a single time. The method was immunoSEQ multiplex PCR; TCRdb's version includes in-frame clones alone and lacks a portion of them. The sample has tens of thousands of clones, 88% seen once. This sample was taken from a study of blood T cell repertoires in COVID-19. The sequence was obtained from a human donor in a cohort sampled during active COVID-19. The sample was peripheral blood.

The CDR3 nucleotides are TGTGCCAGCAGCCCCGGGCGGGACAGGACACAAGAGACCCAGTACTTC. It translates to CASSPGRDRTQETQYF. The chain has TRBV5-6 and TRBJ2-5; 8 bases fit TRBD1. With 4 bases clipped from V and 2 bases from J, the junction kept 10 bases outside the gene matches. CDR1 and CDR2 (germline): SGHDT, YYEEEE. The CDR3 sequence is 16 residues long. The whole variable domain, remainder taken from reference TRBV5-6 and TRBJ2-5, is DAGVTQSPTHLIKTRGQQVTLRCSPKSGHDTVSWYQQALGQGPQFIFQYYEEEERQRGNFPDRFSGHQFPNYSSELNVNALLLGDSALYLCASSPGRDRTQETQYFGPGTRLLVL.